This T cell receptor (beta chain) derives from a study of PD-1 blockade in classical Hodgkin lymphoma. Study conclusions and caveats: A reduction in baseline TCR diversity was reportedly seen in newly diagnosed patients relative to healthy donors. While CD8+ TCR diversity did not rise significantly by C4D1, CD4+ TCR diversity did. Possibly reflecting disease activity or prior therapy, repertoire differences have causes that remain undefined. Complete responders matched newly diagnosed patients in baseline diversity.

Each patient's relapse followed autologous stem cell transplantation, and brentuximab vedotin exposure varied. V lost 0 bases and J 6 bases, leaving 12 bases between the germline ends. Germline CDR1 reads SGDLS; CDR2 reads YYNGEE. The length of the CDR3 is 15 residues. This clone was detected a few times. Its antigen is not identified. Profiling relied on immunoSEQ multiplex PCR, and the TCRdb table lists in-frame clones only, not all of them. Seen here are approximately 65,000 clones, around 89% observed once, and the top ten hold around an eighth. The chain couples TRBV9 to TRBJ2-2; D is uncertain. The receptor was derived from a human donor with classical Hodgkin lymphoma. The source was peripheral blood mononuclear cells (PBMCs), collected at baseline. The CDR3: CASSVAGVLAGELFF. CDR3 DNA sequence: TGTGCCAGCAGCGTAGCTGGAGTACTTGCCGGGGAGCTGTTTTTT.